This TCR beta chain was retrieved from a study of cytomegalovirus exposure and HLA in healthy donors. Study observations and caveats: Later analysis identified 16,000 or so TCR beta sequences associated with HLA alleles, using a false discovery rate threshold of 0.05.

The PCR was carried out with 60 Vbeta primers and 13 Jbeta primers. Sequenced by immunoSEQ multiplex PCR; TCRdb stores in-frame clones only, minus some. The table records 200,000 or so clones, around 73% of them present only once. CDR3 size: 14 residues. Per the germline V gene, CDR1 is MNHEY and CDR2 is SMNVEV (reference sequence). Concerning this clone: The antigen is unknown.

The sample taken for sequencing was PBMCs. This chain joins TRBV27 and TRBJ2-5; no firm D call. TRBJ2-7 explains the end of the DNA better; the J call may be wrong. The clonotype was recovered from a male donor in good health and CMV-seronegative. CDR3: CASSLFIASYEQYF. DNA for the CDR3: TGTGCCAGCAGTTTATTTATAGCCTCCTACGAGCAGTACTTC.